What follows is one TCR beta chain and its context. Libraries were prepared by immunoSEQ multiplex PCR; TCRdb keeps only in-frame clonotypes and omits some of them. The sample gives some 430,000 clones, about 90% of which show up once; 0.6% to 0.7% is in the top ten. This sample is drawn from a study of blood T cell repertoires in COVID-19. Categorization into cohorts depended on clinical history that participants reported. Each recovered donor of Cohort 3 presented with two negative PCRs, clearance, or symptom resolution. Germline loops: CDR1 SGDLS, CDR2 YYNGEE. V was pared by 7 bases and J by 4 bases, with 10 bases of the junction left unmatched. The CDR3 consists of 14 residues.

The origin of this receptor is a man between 18 and 35 years old who had recovered from COVID-19. The sequenced sample was PBMCs or T cells enriched from blood (not recorded which). The chain recombines TRBV9 with TRBJ2-5; 7 nucleotides match TRBD1. In nucleotides, the CDR3 is TGTGCCAGCGGCAGGGGACAGACGCCAGAGACCCAGTACTTC. Residues: CASGRGQTPETQYF.